The 8 T cell receptor beta chains given below trace back to one sample, sequenced in a study of T-cell memory formation after mild COVID-19. TCRdb independently ran MiXCR on the 5' RACE reads; one entry per CDR3 protein. Of approximately 300,000 distinct CDR3 sequences in the sample, approximately 15% were seen once. Sequencing input: PBMCs or a T cell subset sorted from them (not recorded which). The receptor set was obtained from a man between 18 and 35 years old who had mild COVID-19 (a few samples of this study predate the infection). Cell type and time point are not known.

A few counts support this clonotype. The chain carries TRBV7-9 and TRBJ2-7, with a possible D match to TRBD2 (6 bases). The V gene lost 2 bases and the J gene lost 6 bases, with 8 bases spanning the gap. This CDR3 has 12 residues. Germline V lookup: CDR1 SEHNR, CDR2 FQNEAQ (reference sequence). Here the CDR3 DNA reads TGTGCCAGCAGCTTATTCGGGGGCGAGCAGTACGTC. Encoded protein: CASSLFGGEQYV.

A few counts support this clonotype. This rearrangement joins TRBV7-2 to TRBJ1-1, with D uncertain. The CDR3 is 14 residues long. Germline V lookup: CDR1 SGHTA, CDR2 FQGNSA. V lost 2 bases, J lost 0 bases, and 7 bases lay in between. CDR3 region: CASSLYTLNTEAFF. CDR3 nucleotides: TGTGCCAGCAGCTTATACACCTTGAACACTGAAGCTTTCTTT.

The chain links TRBV27 to TRBJ2-3; no firm D call. Germline CDR1 and CDR2: MNHEY and SMNVEV (reference sequence). This CDR3 contains 16 residues. Trimming left V 5 bases short and J 1 base short, with 16 bases between. CDR3 nucleotide sequence: TGTGCCAGCAGTCCCCGGACCTCTGTGGGCACAGATACGCAGTATTTT. It codes for CASSPRTSVGTDTQYF.

The V gene is TRBV11-3, the J gene TRBJ2-1; 8 positions match TRBD2. This CDR3 is 15 amino acids long. The germline V gene encodes CDR1 SGHNT and CDR2 YENEEA. V lost 3 bases, J lost 8 bases, and 9 bases stayed unmatched. The CDR3, as DNA: TGTGCCAGCAGCTTGCGGGGGGTCAACGGTTATGAGCAGTTCTTC. It specifies CASSLRGVNGYEQFF.

A few counts support this clonotype. The chain combines TRBV7-2 with TRBJ1-2; D not certain. The germline V and J ends were trimmed by 1 base and 8 bases, with 11 bases remaining between them. CDR1 is SGHTA, CDR2 FQGNSA, per germline. The CDR3 length is 13 residues. The CDR3 sequence: CASSLEMGQGYTF. CDR3 nucleotides: TGTGCCAGCAGCTTAGAAATGGGCCAGGGCTACACCTTC. The whole variable domain, remainder taken from reference TRBV7-2 and TRBJ1-2, is GAGVSQSPSNKVTEKGKDVELRCDPISGHTALYWYRQSLGQGLEFLIYFQGNSAPDKSGLPSDRFSAERTGGSVSTLTIQRTQQEDSAVYLCASSLEMGQGYTFGSGTRLTVV.

This clonotype was seen a few times. The V gene is TRBV6-6, the J gene TRBJ2-7; perhaps TRBD1 as D (5 bases). Trimming shortened V by 5 bases and J by 3 bases, and 8 bases separated the two germline ends. This CDR3 has 12 residues. Germline V gives CDR1 MNHNY, CDR2 SVGAGI (reference sequence). The CDR3 protein is CASSNTGYEQYF. Here the CDR3 DNA reads TGTGCCAGCAGTAACACAGGCTACGAGCAGTACTTC.

This clonotype was counted at least ten times. The rearrangement links TRBV11-2 to TRBJ1-1; D uncertain. The CDR3 is made up of 16 amino acids. Trimming took 0 bases from V and 1 from J, leaving 12 bases between them. The V gene's germline CDR1 is SGHAT and CDR2 FQNNGV. CDR3 residues: CASSLEWRLKNTEAFF. DNA of the CDR3: TGTGCCAGCAGCTTAGAATGGCGCCTAAAGAACACTGAAGCTTTCTTT.

This sequence joins TRBV7-9 and TRBJ2-1, with 10 bases matching TRBD2. CDR3 length: 16 amino acids. Looked up from germline, CDR1 is SEHNR and CDR2 is FQNEAQ (reference sequence). Trimming removed 4 bases from V and 10 bases from J; junction bases left unmatched: 13. The CDR3 nucleotides read TGTGCCAGCAGCTCCCGGTCCGTAGGACTAGCGGACGAGCAGTTCTTC. Protein product: CASSSRSVGLADEQFF.